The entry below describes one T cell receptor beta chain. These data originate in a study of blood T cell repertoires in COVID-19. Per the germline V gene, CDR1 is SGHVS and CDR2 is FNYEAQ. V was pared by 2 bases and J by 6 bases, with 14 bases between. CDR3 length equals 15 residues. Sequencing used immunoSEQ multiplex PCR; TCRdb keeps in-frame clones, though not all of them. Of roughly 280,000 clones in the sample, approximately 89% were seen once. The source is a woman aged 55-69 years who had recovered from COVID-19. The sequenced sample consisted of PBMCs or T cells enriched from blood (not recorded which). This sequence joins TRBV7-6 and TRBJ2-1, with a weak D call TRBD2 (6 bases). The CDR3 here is CASSLSGSPTNEQFF. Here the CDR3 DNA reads TGTGCCAGCAGCTTATCCGGGAGCCCCACCAATGAGCAGTTCTTC.